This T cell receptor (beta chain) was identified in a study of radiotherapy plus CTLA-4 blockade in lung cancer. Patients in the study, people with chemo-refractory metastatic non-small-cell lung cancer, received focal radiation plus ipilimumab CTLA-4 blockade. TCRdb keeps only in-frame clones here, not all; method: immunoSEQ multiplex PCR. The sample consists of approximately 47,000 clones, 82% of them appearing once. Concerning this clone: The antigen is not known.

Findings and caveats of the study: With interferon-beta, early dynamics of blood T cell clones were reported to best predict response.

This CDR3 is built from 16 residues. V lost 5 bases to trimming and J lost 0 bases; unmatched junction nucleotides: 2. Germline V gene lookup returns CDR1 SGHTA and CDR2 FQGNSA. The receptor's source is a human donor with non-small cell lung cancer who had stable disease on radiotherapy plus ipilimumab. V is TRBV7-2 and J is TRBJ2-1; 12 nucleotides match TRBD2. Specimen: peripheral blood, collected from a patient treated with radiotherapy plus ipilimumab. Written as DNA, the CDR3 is TGTGCCAGCAGCCGACTAGCGGGAGTCTCCTACAATGAGCAGTTCTTC. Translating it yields CASSRLAGVSYNEQFF.